This paragraph covers one TCR beta chain sequence. The target antigen is unknown. One end of the junction varies from germline; a read error may be responsible. Germline lookup yields CDR1 SEHNR and CDR2 FQNEAQ (reference sequence). This CDR3 region has 15 residues. These data come from a study of CD8 T cells in Susac syndrome. CD8+ and CD4+ blood T cells underwent TCR beta sequencing. Both CD4+ and CD8+ T cells were negatively isolated, and TEMRA cells underwent FACS enrichment. Study-level findings and limits: The TCR sequencing and HLA analysis in the study involved a relatively small number of individuals, as the study acknowledged.

The RNA input was roughly 0.45 to 1 ug, and it was reverse transcribed with random hexamers. The CDR3 of TCR beta was amplified by immunoSEQ multiplex PCR across 54 Vbeta and 13 Jbeta. Using its own MiXCR run on the immunoSEQ multiplex PCR reads, TCRdb lists one record per CDR3 protein. This sample carries about 300,000 distinct CDR3 sequences, over 75% of them seen once, and the ten largest clones take roughly 0.21%. The gene calls are TRBV7-9 and TRBJ2-2; tentatively, D is TRBD2 (5 bases). The receptor was isolated from a human donor with multiple sclerosis. Sequenced: CD8+ T cells from PBMCs. This chain's CDR3 is CASSLLMGQTGEMFF. The CDR3 region has the DNA TGTGCCAGCAGCTTATTAATGGGTCAGACCGGGGAGATGTTTTTT.